This T cell receptor (beta chain) was obtained from a study of blood T cell repertoires in COVID-19. Study summary: Spain, Italy and the United States supplied samples that represented acute and convalescent COVID-19.

The length of the CDR3 is 13 residues. Trimming took off 1 base at V and 2 bases at J, with 6 bases between the two ends. Germline assignment: CDR1 SGHRS and CDR2 YFSETQ. How the authors handled the data: Estimated nucleated cell counts came from reference gene primer amplification. The protocol was immunoSEQ multiplex PCR, while the TCRdb copy is restricted to in-frame clones and leaves out a portion. The V and J calls and clone size were taken over from that table, and D and trimming were inferred from the DNA. Of 110,000 to 150,000 clones in the sample, 80% to 90% are singletons; the top ten hold about 10%. Enrolled through a virtual design, the participants were between roughly 18 and 100 years of age and came from 24 US areas. Two negative PCRs, clearance, or symptom resolution characterized the recovered Cohort 3 donors.

This chain uses TRBV5-1 with TRBJ2-5; D is undetermined. The TCR originated in a man aged 55 to 70 who had recovered from COVID-19. The specimen was PBMCs or T cells enriched from blood (not recorded which). The CDR3 protein is CASSLNLQETQYF. The DNA for the CDR3 is TGCGCCAGCAGCTTGAACTTGCAAGAGACCCAGTACTTC.